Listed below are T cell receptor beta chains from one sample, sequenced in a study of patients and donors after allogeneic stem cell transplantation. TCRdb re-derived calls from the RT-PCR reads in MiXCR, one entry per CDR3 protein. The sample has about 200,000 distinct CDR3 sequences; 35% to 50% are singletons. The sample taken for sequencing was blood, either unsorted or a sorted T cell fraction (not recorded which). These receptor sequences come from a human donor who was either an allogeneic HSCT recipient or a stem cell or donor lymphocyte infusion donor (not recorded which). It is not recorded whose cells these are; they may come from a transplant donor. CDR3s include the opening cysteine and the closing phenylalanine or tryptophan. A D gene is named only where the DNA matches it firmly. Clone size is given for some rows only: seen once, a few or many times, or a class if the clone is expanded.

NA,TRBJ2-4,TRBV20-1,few,TGCAGTGCTAGATGGGGTCCTGGCCAAAACATTCAGTACTTC,CSARWGPGQNIQYF
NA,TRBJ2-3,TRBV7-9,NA,TGTGCCAGCAGCTTAGCAAGAACCACAGATACGCAGTATTTT,CASSLARTTDTQYF
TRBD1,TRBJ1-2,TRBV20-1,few,TGCAGTGCTAGCGGAGACAGGGTCGCTGGCTACACCTTC,CSASGDRVAGYTF
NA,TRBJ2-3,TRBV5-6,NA,TGTGCCAGCAGCTTGGGGAGTTCAGTCACAGATACGCAGTATTTT,CASSLGSSVTDTQYF
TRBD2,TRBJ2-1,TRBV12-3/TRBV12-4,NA,TGTGCCAGCAGTTTACGGACTAGCGGGGGTAATGAGCAGTTCTTC,CASSLRTSGGNEQFF
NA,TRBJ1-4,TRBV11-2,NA,TGTGCCAGCAGCTTAGGAACGGGGAGGACTAATGAAAAACTGTTTTTT,CASSLGTGRTNEKLFF
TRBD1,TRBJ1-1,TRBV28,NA,TGTGCCAGCAGTTTTCTGGGACAGCCCTTGAACACTGAAGCTTTCTTT,CASSFLGQPLNTEAFF
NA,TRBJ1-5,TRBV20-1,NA,TGCAGTGCTGGGGGACCCCTTGGGCCCCAGCATTTT,CSAGGPLGPQHF
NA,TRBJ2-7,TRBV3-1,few,TGTGCCAGCAGCCAAGTACGCGGCGGACCATCCTACGAGCAGTACTTC,CASSQVRGGPSYEQYF
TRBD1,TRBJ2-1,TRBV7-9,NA,TGTGCCAGCAGTTCTTACAGGGGACCCAACAATGAGCAGTTCTTC,CASSSYRGPNNEQFF
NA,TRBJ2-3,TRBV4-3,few,TGCGCCAGCAGCCAAGGTTCGGCGGATACAGATACGCAGTATTTT,CASSQGSADTDTQYF
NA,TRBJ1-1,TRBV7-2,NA,TGTGCCAGCAGCTGGGACGGGGGGCCTGAAGCTTTCTTT,CASSWDGGPEAFF
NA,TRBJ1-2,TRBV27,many,TGTGCCAGCAGTCCCCGTACAGGGAACTATGGCTACACCTTC,CASSPRTGNYGYTF
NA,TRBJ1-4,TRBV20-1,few,TGCAGTGCTAGAGATCTCGGGGACGAAAAACTGTTTTTT,CSARDLGDEKLFF
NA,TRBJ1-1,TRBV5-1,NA,TGCGCCAGCAGCTTGGGGGTCAGAGACACTGAAGCTTTCTTT,CASSLGVRDTEAFF
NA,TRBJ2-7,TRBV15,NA,TGTGCCACCAGCAGAGCTACTTCCTACGAGCAGTACTTC,CATSRATSYEQYF
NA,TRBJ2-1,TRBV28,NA,TGTGCCAGCAGTTCCAGAGATGAGCAGTTCTTC,CASSSRDEQFF
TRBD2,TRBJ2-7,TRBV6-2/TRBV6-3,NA,TGTGCCAGCAACCAAGCGGGACTAGCGGGTAGCGAGCAGTACTTC,CASNQAGLAGSEQYF
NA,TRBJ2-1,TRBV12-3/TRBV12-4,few,NA,CASSILASGTSNNEQFF
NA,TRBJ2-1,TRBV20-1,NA,TGCAGTGCTAGAGATCTTCAAGGGGCTTCCTCCTACAATGAGCAGTTCTTC,CSARDLQGASSYNEQFF
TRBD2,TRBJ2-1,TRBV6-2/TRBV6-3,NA,TGTGCCAGCAGTTACGGGACTACATATGAGCAGTTCTTC,CASSYGTTYEQFF
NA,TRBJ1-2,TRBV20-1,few,TGCAGTGCTACTAGCTGGGGCAGGGCAAACTATGGCTACACCTTC,CSATSWGRANYGYTF
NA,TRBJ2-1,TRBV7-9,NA,TGTGCCAGCGATAGGGACAACCCGAGCTCCTACAATGAGCAGTTCTTC,CASDRDNPSSYNEQFF
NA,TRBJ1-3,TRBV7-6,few,TGTGCCAGCAGCTTAGCGCTGGGGAAGGGTTACTCTGGAAACACCATATATTTT,CASSLALGKGYSGNTIYF
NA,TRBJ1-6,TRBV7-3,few,TGTGCCAGCGGACCCACAGGGAATTCACCCCTCCACTTT,CASGPTGNSPLHF
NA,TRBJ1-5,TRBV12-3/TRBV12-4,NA,TGTGCCAGCAGTGCTTCAGGGTTCTCTCAGCCCCAGCATTTT,CASSASGFSQPQHF
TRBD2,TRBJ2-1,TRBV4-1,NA,TGCGCCAGCGGGAAAGCGGGAGTACGCGATTACAATGAGCAGTTCTTC,CASGKAGVRDYNEQFF
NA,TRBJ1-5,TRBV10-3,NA,TGTGCCATCAGTGCTTTAGGGGGAGATCAGCCCCAGCATTTT,CAISALGGDQPQHF
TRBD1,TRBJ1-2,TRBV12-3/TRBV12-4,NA,TGTGCCAGCACAACGGGACAGGGGGACGCCCAGCACTATGGCTACACCTTC,CASTTGQGDAQHYGYTF
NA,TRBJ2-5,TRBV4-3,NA,TGCGCCAGCAGCCAAGGGTTGGGGGACGTAGAAGAGACCCAGTACTTC,CASSQGLGDVEETQYF
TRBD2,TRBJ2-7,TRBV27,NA,TGTGCCAGCATGACTAGCGGGACCTACGAGCAGTACTTC,CASMTSGTYEQYF
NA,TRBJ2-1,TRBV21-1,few,TGTGCCAGCACGACGGGAGGGTGGTACAATGAGCAGTTCTTC,CASTTGGWYNEQFF
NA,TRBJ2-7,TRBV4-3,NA,TGCGCCAGCAGCCAAGAAGAAGGGAGGTCCTACGAGCAGTACTTC,CASSQEEGRSYEQYF
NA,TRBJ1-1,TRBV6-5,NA,TGTGCCAGCAGTTACTCGATCTCTGCTATGAACACTGAAGCTTTCTTT,CASSYSISAMNTEAFF
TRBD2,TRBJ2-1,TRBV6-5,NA,TGTGCCAGCAGTTACCGGGAGGGTTGGAATGAGCAGTTCTTC,CASSYREGWNEQFF
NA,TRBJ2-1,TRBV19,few,TGTGCCAGTAGTCGGGTTCCCAATGAGCAGTTCTTC,CASSRVPNEQFF
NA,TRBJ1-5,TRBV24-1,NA,TGTGCCACCAGTGAAACAGGGATCCAGCCCCAGCATTTT,CATSETGIQPQHF
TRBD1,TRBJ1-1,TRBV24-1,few,TGTGCCACCAGTGACCATCCCAGGGGGCCGAACACTGAAGCTTTCTTT,CATSDHPRGPNTEAFF
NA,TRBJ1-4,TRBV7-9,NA,TGTGCCAGCAGCCCGTTCGGAACGGAAAATGAAAAACTGTTTTTT,CASSPFGTENEKLFF
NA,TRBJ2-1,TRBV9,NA,TGTGCCAGCAGCGTAGGGGAGACCATCAATGAGCAGTTCTTC,CASSVGETINEQFF
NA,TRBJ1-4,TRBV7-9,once,TGTGCCAGCAGCTTAGTGGATCAGAATGAAAAACTGTTTTTT,CASSLVDQNEKLFF
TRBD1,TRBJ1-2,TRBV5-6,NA,TGTGCCAGCAGCCGAGGACAGGAACCTTTCTATGGCTACACCTTC,CASSRGQEPFYGYTF
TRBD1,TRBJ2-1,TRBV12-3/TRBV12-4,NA,TGTGCCAGCAATTTGTTTTGGACAGGGGACTACAATGAGCAGTTCTTC,CASNLFWTGDYNEQFF
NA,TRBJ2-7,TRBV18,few,TGTGCCAGCTCACAGAACTCCTACGAGCAGTACTTC,CASSQNSYEQYF
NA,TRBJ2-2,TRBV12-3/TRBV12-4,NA,TGTGCCAGCAGTTTAGAGCAGGGGAACACCGGGGAGCTGTTTTTT,CASSLEQGNTGELFF
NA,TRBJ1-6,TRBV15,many,TGTGCCACCAGCAGAGACGGGGGACGGGTGTCCTATAATTCACCCCTCCACTTT,CATSRDGGRVSYNSPLHF
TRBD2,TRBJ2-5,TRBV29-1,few,TGCAGCGTTGGGGTACTAGCGGGGGAGACCCAGTACTTC,CSVGVLAGETQYF
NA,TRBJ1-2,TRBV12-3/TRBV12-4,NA,TGTGCCAGCAGTTTATCGACCGGGGGTCCTTATGGCTACACCTTC,CASSLSTGGPYGYTF
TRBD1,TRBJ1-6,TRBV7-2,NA,TGTGCCAGCAGCCACATTCGAGACAGGGGGAATTCACCCCTCCACTTT,CASSHIRDRGNSPLHF
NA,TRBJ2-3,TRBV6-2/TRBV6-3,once,TGTGCCAGCAGTTACTATCTCATGGGGAATACAGATACGCAGTATTTT,CASSYYLMGNTDTQYF
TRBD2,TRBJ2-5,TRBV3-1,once,TGTGCCAGCAGAATAGGACTAGCGGGAGTAAAAGAGACCCAGTACTTC,CASRIGLAGVKETQYF